This entry is about one TCR beta chain. The data were obtained in a study of T cells expressing NK-cell markers. TCRdb reanalyzed the 5' RACE reads, giving one entry per CDR3 protein sequence and no DNA. This listing includes 500,000 or so distinct CDR3 sequences. Sequenced sample: blood T cells: a sorted CD56 or NKG2C T cell subset, CD4+ or CD8+ T cells, or bulk PBMC T cells (not recorded which). The receptor was isolated from a young man in good health.

CDR3 loop: CASSPLGVTSTDTQYF. This chain joins TRBV7-2 and TRBJ2-3; TCRdb's D gene call, TRBD1, goes unchecked for lack of DNA. CDR3 length equals 16 residues. CDR1 and CDR2 (germline): SGHTA, FQGNSA.